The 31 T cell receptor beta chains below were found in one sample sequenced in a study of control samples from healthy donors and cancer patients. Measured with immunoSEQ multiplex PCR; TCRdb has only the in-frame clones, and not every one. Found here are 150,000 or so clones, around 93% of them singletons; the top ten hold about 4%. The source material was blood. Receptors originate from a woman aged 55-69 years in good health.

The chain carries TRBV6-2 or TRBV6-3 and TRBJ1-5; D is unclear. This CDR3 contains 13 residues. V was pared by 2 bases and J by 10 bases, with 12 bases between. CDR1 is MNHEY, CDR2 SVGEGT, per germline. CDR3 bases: TGTGCCAGCAGTTACGCAGCCATCTCCCCCCAGCATTTT. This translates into CASSYAAISPQHF.

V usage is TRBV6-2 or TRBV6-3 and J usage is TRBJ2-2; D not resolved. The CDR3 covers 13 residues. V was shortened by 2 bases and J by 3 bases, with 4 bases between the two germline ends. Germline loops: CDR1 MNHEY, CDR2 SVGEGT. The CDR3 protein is CASSYHDTGELFF. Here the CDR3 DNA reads TGTGCCAGCAGTTACCATGACACCGGGGAGCTGTTTTTT.

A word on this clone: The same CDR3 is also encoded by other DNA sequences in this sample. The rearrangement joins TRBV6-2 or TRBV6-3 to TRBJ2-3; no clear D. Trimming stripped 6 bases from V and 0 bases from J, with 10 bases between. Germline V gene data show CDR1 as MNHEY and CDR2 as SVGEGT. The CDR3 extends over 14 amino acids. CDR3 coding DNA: TGTGCCAGCAGCCCCGGCACTAGCACAGATACGCAGTATTTT. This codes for CASSPGTSTDTQYF.

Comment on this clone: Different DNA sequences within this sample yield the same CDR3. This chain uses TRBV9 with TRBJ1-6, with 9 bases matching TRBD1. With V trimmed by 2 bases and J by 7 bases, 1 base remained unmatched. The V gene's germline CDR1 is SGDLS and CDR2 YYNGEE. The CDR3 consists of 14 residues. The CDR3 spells CASSVGQGNSPLHF. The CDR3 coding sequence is TGTGCCAGCAGCGTCGGACAGGGGAATTCACCCCTCCACTTT.

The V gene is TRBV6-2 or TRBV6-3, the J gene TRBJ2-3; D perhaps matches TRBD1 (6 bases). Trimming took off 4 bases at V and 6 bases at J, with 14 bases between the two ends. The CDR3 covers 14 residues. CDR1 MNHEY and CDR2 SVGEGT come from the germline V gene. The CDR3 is CASSLGQRRDTQYF. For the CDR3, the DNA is TGTGCCAGCAGTTTAGGACAGAGGCGGGATACGCAGTATTTT.

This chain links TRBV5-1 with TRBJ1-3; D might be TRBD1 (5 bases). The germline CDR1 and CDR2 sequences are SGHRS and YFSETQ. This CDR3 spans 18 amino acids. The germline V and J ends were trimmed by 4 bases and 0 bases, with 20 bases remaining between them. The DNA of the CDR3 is TGCGCCAGCAGCCGAGGACCGAGGACACTTATCTCTGGAAACACCATATATTTT. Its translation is CASSRGPRTLISGNTIYF.

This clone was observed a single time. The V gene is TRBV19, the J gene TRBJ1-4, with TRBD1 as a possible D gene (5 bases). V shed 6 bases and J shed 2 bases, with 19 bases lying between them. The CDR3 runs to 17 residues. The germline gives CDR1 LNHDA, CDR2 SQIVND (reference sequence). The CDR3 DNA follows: TGTGCCAGTAGACCGGGACTTACAGCGGTTACTAATGAAAAACTGTTTTTT. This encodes CASRPGLTAVTNEKLFF.

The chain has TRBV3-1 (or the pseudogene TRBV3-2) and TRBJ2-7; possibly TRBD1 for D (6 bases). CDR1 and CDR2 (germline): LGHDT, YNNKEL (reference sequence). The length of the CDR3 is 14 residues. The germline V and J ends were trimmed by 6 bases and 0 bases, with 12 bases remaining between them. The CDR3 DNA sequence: TGTGCCAGCAGTTATCAGGGGCGCTCCTACGAGCAGTACTTC. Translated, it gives CASSYQGRSYEQYF.

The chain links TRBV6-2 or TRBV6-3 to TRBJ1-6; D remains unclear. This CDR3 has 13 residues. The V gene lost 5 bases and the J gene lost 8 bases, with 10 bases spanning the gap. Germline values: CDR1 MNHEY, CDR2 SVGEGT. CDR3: CASSTFKDSPLHF. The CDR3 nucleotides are TGTGCCAGCAGTACCTTTAAGGATTCACCCCTCCACTTT.

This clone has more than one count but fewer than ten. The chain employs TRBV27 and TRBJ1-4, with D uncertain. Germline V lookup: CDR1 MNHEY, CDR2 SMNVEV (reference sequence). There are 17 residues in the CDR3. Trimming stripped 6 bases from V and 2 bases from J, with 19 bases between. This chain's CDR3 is CASRHNDAEDTNEKLFF. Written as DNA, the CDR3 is TGTGCCAGCAGACACAACGACGCGGAGGACACTAATGAAAAACTGTTTTTT. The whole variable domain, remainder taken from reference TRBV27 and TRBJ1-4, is EAQVTQNPRYLITVTGKKLTVTCSQNMNHEYMSWYRQDPGLGLRQIYYSMNVEVTDKGDVPEGYKVSRKEKRNFPLILESPSPNQTSLYFCASRHNDAEDTNEKLFFGSGTQLSVL.

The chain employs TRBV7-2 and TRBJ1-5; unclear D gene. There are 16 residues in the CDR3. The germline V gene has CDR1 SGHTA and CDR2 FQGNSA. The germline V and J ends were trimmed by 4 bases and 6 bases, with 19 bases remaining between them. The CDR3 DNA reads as TGTGCCAGCAGCTCCTGGGCCGGTTCCATCACTCAGCCCCAGCATTTT. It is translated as CASSSWAGSITQPQHF.

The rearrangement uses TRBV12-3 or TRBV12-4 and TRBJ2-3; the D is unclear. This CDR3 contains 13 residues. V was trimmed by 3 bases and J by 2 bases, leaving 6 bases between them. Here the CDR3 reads CASSFGITDTQYF. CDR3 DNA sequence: TGTGCCAGCAGTTTTGGTATCACAGATACGCAGTATTTT.

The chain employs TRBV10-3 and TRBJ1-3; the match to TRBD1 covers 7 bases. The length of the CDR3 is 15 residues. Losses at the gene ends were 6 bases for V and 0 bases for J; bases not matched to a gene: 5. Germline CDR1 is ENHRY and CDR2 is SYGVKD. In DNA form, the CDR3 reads TGTGCCATCAGGGGACAGTTGAGCTCTGGAAACACCATATATTTT. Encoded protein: CAIRGQLSSGNTIYF.

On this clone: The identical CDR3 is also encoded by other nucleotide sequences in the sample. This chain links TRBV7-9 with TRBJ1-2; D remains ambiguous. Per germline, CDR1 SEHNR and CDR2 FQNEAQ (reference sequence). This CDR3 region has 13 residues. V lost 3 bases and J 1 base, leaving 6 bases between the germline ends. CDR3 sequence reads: CASSFSINYGYTF. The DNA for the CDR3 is TGTGCCAGCAGCTTCTCCATTAACTATGGCTACACCTTC.

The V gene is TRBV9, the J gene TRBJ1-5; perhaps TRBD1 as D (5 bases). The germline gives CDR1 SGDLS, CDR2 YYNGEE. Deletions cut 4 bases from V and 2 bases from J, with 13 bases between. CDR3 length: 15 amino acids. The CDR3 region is CASSLTGDGNQPQHF. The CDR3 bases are TGTGCCAGCAGCCTAACGGGGGATGGCAATCAGCCCCAGCATTTT.

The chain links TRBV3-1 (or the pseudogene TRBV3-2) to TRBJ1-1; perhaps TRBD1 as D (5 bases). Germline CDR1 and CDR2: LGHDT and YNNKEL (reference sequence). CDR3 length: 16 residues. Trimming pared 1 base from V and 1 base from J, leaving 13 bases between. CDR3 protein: CASSQVLGGTNTEAFF. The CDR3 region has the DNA TGTGCCAGCAGCCAAGTCTTAGGTGGGACGAACACTGAAGCTTTCTTT.

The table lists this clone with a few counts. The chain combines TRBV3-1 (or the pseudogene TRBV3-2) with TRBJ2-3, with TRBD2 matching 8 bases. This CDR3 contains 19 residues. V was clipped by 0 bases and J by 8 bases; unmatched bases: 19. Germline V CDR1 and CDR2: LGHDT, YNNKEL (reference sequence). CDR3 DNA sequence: TGTGCCAGCAGCCAAGATCCACCTGGACGGGGGGGCCCGGCGAGTACGCAGTATTTT. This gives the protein CASSQDPPGRGGPASTQYF.

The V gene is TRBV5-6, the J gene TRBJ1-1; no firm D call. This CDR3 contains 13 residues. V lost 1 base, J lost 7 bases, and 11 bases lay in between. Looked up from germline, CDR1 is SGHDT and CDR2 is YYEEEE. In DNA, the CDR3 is TGTGCCAGCAGCTTGCCGGGAACAATTGAAGCTTTCTTT. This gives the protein CASSLPGTIEAFF.

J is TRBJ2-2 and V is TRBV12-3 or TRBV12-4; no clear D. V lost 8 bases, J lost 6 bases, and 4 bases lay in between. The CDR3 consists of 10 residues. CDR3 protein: CASAAGELFF. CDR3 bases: TGTGCCAGCGCGGCCGGGGAGCTGTTTTTT.

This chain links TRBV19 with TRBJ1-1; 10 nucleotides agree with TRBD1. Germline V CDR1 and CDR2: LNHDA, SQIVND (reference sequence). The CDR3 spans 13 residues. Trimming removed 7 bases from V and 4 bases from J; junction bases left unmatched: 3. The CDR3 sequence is CASKTGGPTEAFF. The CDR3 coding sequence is TGTGCCAGTAAGACAGGGGGCCCCACTGAAGCTTTCTTT.

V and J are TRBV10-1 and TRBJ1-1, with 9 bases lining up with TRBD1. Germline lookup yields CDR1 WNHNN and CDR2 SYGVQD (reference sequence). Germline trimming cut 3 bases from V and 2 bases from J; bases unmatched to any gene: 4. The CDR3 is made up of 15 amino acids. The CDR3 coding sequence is TGCGCCAGCAGTGACCAGACAGGGGGTAACACTGAAGCTTTCTTT. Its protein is CASSDQTGGNTEAFF.

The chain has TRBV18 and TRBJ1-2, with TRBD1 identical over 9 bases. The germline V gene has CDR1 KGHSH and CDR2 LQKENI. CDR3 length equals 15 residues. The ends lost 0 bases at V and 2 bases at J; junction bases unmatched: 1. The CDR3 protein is CASSPPDRGNYGYTF. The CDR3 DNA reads TGTGCCAGCTCACCACCCGACAGGGGGAACTATGGCTACACCTTC.

The CDR3 is CASSLASNEKLFF. The CDR3 DNA follows: TGTGCCAGCAGCTTAGCCAGCAATGAAAAACTGTTTTTT. The V gene is TRBV7-3, the J gene TRBJ1-4; D unresolved. The V gene's germline CDR1 is SGHTA and CDR2 FQGTGA. The CDR3 has 13 residues. V was pared by 2 bases and J by 5 bases, with 6 bases between.

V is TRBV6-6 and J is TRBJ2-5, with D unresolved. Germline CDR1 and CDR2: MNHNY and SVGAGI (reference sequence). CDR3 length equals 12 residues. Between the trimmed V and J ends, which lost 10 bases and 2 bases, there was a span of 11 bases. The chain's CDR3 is CATAGTQETQYF. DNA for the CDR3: TGTGCCACGGCAGGAACTCAAGAGACCCAGTACTTC.

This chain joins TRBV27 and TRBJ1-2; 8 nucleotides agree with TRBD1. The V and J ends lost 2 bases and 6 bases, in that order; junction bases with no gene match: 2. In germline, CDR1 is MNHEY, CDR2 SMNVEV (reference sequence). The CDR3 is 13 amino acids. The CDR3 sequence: CASSLNRGDGYTF. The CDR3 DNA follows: TGTGCCAGCAGTTTAAACAGGGGGGATGGCTACACCTTC.

CDR3 coding DNA: TGTGCCAGCAGGGTACAGGGAAACGAGCAGTACTTC. Protein: CASRVQGNEQYF. The chain combines TRBV6-6 with TRBJ2-7, with D possibly matching TRBD1 (6 bases). Trimming removed 6 bases from V and 5 bases from J, with 11 bases in between. Germline V CDR1 and CDR2: MNHNY, SVGAGI (reference sequence). The CDR3 runs 12 residues.

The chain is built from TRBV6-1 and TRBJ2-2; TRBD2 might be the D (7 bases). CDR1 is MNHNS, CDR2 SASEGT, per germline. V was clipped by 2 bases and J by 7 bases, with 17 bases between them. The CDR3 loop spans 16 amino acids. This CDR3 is CASSERGGAQGGELFF. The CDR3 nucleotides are TGTGCCAGCAGTGAAAGAGGGGGGGCGCAGGGCGGGGAGCTGTTTTTT.

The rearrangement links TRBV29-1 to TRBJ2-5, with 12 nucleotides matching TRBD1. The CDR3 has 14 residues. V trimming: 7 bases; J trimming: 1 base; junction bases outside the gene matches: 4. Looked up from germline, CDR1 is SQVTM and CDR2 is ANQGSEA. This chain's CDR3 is CSGRDRGRQETQYF. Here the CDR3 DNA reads TGCAGCGGGCGGGACAGGGGGCGCCAAGAGACCCAGTACTTC.

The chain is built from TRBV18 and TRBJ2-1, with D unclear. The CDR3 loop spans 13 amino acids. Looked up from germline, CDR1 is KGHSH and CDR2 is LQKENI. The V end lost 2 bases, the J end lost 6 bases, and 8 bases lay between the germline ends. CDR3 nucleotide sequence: TGTGCCAGCTCACCATCTGTCCGCAATGAGCAGTTCTTC. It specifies CASSPSVRNEQFF.

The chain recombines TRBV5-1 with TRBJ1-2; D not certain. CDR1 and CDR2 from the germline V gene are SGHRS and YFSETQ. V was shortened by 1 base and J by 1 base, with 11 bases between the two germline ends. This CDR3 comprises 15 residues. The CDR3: CASSLNGEINYGYTF. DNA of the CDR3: TGCGCCAGCAGCTTGAACGGAGAAATTAACTATGGCTACACCTTC.

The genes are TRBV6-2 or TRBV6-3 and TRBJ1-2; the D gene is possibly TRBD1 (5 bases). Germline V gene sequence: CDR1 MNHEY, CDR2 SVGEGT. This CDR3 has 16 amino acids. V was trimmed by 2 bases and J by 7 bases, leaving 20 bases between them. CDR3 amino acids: CASSYQEPGTGSGYTF. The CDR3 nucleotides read TGTGCCAGCAGTTACCAAGAACCTGGGACCGGGTCTGGCTACACCTTC.